The clone carrying this T cell receptor (beta chain) was observed a handful of times. The CDR3 is 16 amino acids. V lost 0 bases to trimming and J lost 4 bases; unmatched junction nucleotides: 3. Germline V gives CDR1 ENHRY, CDR2 SYGVKD. These data belong to a study of cytomegalovirus exposure and HLA in healthy donors. The PCR used 60 Vbeta and 13 Jbeta primers. Profiled with immunoSEQ multiplex PCR; TCRdb holds only in-frame clones, not every one. The table lists 200,000 or so clones, 60% to 80% of them singletons. The chain employs TRBV10-3 and TRBJ2-3; 11 bases fit TRBD1. The receptor's source is a woman in her 30s in good health and CMV-seronegative. The sequenced sample consisted of PBMCs. CDR3 protein: CAISESGDRGADTQYF. The CDR3 DNA reads as TGTGCCATCAGTGAGTCTGGGGACAGGGGGGCAGATACGCAGTATTTT.